The next 27 T cell receptor beta chains were all read from a single sample in a study of long-term antiretroviral therapy in people with HIV. An immunoSEQ assay, version v3.0, was performed at survey level. TCRdb's table, derived via immunoSEQ multiplex PCR, lists solely in-frame clones and lacks some. The repertoire holds tens of thousands of clones, with around 84% as singletons. The starting material was unsorted PBMCs, obtained about 2.7 years before starting antiretroviral therapy. These receptors were taken from a woman aged 25 to 45 with HIV.

The V call is TRBV7-3, the J call TRBJ1-6, with D perhaps matching TRBD1 (6 bases). CDR1 and CDR2 from the germline V gene are SGHTA and FQGTGA. The CDR3 totals 15 residues. The V end lost 6 bases, the J end lost 4 bases, and 13 bases lay between the germline ends. CDR3 bases: TGTGCCAGCAGTCAGTCACAGGGTTATAATTCACCCCTCCACTTT. Amino acid sequence: CASSQSQGYNSPLHF.

This clone was observed a single time. The chain uses TRBV12-5 and TRBJ2-7; D possibly corresponds to TRBD1 (6 bases). The CDR3 runs to 15 residues. Per germline, CDR1 LGHNT and CDR2 FRNRAP. With 0 bases removed from V and 1 base from J, the gap between germline ends came to 10 bases. The chain's CDR3 is CASGLVPDRSYEQYF. The CDR3 coding sequence is TGTGCTAGTGGTTTGGTACCCGACAGGTCCTACGAGCAGTACTTC.

The gene calls are TRBV7-2 and TRBJ1-5; D is ambiguous. Germline V gene data show CDR1 as SGHTA and CDR2 as FQGNSA. The CDR3 totals 13 residues. Trimming pared 1 base from V and 5 bases from J, leaving 6 bases between. CDR3 protein: CASSLGRDQPQHF. CDR3 bases: TGTGCCAGCAGCTTAGGACGGGATCAGCCCCAGCATTTT.

The J gene is TRBJ1-1, the V gene TRBV5-5; 8 bases are shared with TRBD1. Trimming removed 0 bases from V and 3 bases from J; junction bases left unmatched: 4. The CDR3 runs 15 residues. CDR1 and CDR2 (germline): SGHKS, YYEKEE (reference sequence). The CDR3 DNA reads TGTGCCAGCAGCTTGGGCAGGGGGCTGGACACTGAAGCTTTCTTT. It yields the protein CASSLGRGLDTEAFF.

The J gene is TRBJ1-5, the V gene TRBV6-5; D not certain. The CDR3 covers 14 residues. Germline CDR1 and CDR2: MNHEY and SVGAGI. The ends were cut back, 4 bases at V and 2 bases at J, with 9 bases in the middle. CDR3 protein: CASSFGVGNQPQHF. In nucleotides, the CDR3 is TGTGCCAGCAGTTTCGGAGTAGGCAATCAGCCCCAGCATTTT.

The CDR3 protein is CASSHRPLRDISNQPQHF. DNA for the CDR3: TGCGCCAGCAGTCACCGCCCCCTCAGGGATATTAGCAATCAGCCCCAGCATTTT. The chain couples TRBV23-1 to TRBJ1-5, with TRBD1 as a possible D gene (5 bases). TRBV23-1 is treated as an ORF (open reading frame) with a function not yet certain. The CDR3 has 18 amino acids. V lost 3 bases, J lost 0 bases, and 18 bases lay in between.

The V call is TRBV30, the J call TRBJ1-2; perhaps TRBD1 as D (5 bases). CDR3 size: 15 residues. CDR1 GTSNPN and CDR2 SVGIG come from the germline V gene (reference sequence). Deletions cut 0 bases from V and 0 bases from J, with 11 bases between. The CDR3 is CAWSVFGGANYGYTF. In nucleotides, the CDR3 is TGTGCCTGGAGTGTATTTGGGGGAGCTAACTATGGCTACACCTTC.

The sample holds a few counts of this clone. This rearrangement joins TRBV5-1 to TRBJ2-1, with 11 bases aligning to TRBD2. The germline gives CDR1 SGHRS, CDR2 YFSETQ. Trimming removed 5 bases from V and 0 bases from J; junction bases left unmatched: 4. The CDR3 runs 16 residues. CDR3 in amino acids: CASRASGGSSYNEQFF. Written as DNA, the CDR3 is TGCGCCAGCAGAGCTAGCGGGGGGAGCTCCTACAATGAGCAGTTCTTC.

The rearrangement joins TRBV5-6 to TRBJ1-5; D uncertain. CDR1 and CDR2 from the germline V gene are SGHDT and YYEEEE. V lost 0 bases and J 6 bases, leaving 16 bases between the germline ends. This CDR3 is built from 16 residues. The CDR3, as DNA: TGTGCCAGCAGCTTGGGGGGTGGGTATCCCATTCAGCCCCAGCATTTT. Translation: CASSLGGGYPIQPQHF. Using reference TRBV5-6 and TRBJ1-5 for the parts outside the CDR3, the full variable domain is DAGVTQSPTHLIKTRGQQVTLRCSPKSGHDTVSWYQQALGQGPQFIFQYYEEEERQRGNFPDRFSGHQFPNYSSELNVNALLLGDSALYLCASSLGGGYPIQPQHFGDGTRLSIL.

The chain combines TRBV5-5 with TRBJ2-1; 8 bases are a match to TRBD1. The CDR3 contains 14 residues. Germline V lookup: CDR1 SGHKS, CDR2 YYEKEE (reference sequence). The junction had 6 bases not matched to a gene; V was cut back by 6 bases and J by 4 bases. CDR3 region: CASNRDRLYNEQFF. The CDR3 coding sequence is TGTGCCAGCAACCGGGACAGGCTGTACAATGAGCAGTTCTTC.

The rearrangement uses TRBV7-2 and TRBJ2-1, with D uncertain. This CDR3 has 15 residues. V was cut by 1 base and J by 0 bases, with 7 bases left in between. The germline V gene encodes CDR1 SGHTA and CDR2 FQGNSA. The CDR3: CASSLDRSSYNEQFF. The DNA for the CDR3 is TGTGCCAGCAGCTTAGATCGGAGCTCCTACAATGAGCAGTTCTTC.

The genes are TRBV5-1 and TRBJ2-3, with 10 bases lining up with TRBD2. This CDR3 contains 17 residues. Trimming took 5 bases from V and 1 from J; bases not matched to a gene: 10. Germline CDR1 reads SGHRS; CDR2 reads YFSETQ. The CDR3 reads CASSLKILAGGTDTQYF. The CDR3 coding sequence is TGCGCCAGCAGTCTGAAGATCCTAGCGGGGGGCACAGATACGCAGTATTTT.

This rearrangement joins TRBV10-3 to TRBJ1-2; no firm D call. Trimming stripped 0 bases from V and 8 bases from J, with 10 bases between. There are 13 residues in the CDR3. CDR1 ENHRY and CDR2 SYGVKD come from the germline V gene. The CDR3 protein is CAISESTVRGYTF. CDR3 bases: TGTGCCATCAGTGAGTCTACAGTTAGGGGCTACACCTTC.

The chain uses TRBV6-6 and TRBJ2-2; D possibly matches TRBD1 or TRBD2 (5 bases each). CDR1 MNHNY and CDR2 SVGAGI come from the germline V gene (reference sequence). V lost 10 bases to trimming and J lost 7 bases, with 16 bases between them. This CDR3 region has 13 residues. CDR3 sequence: CATGTSTGGELFF. CDR3 bases: TGTGCCACCGGGACCTCGACGGGCGGGGAGCTGTTTTTT.

This clone was recorded once. The chain carries TRBV4-1 and TRBJ2-3, with D possibly being TRBD1 (5 bases). The CDR3 sequence is 15 residues long. With 0 bases removed from V and 1 base from J, the gap between germline ends came to 8 bases. Germline V gene sequence: CDR1 MGHRA, CDR2 YSYEKL. CDR3 residues: CASSQDPRGTDTQYF. CDR3 nucleotides: TGCGCCAGCAGCCAAGATCCCAGGGGCACAGATACGCAGTATTTT.

The rearrangement uses TRBV19 and TRBJ1-6; TRBD1 is a possible D gene (5 bases). V shed 3 bases and J shed 6 bases, with 12 bases lying between them. This CDR3 region has 15 residues. Germline V gene sequence: CDR1 LNHDA, CDR2 SQIVND (reference sequence). CDR3 region: CASSIGGPFNSPLHF. CDR3 coding DNA: TGTGCCAGTAGTATTGGGGGACCCTTTAATTCACCCCTCCACTTT.

The chain employs TRBV5-4 and TRBJ1-5; D gene unclear. This CDR3 has 13 amino acids. Germline-derived CDR1 and CDR2 are SGHNT and YYREEE (reference sequence). Trimming removed 0 bases at V and 7 bases at J, with 8 bases between. CDR3 DNA: TGTGCCAGCAGCTTGGGTGGGGAACAGCCCCAGCATTTT. Protein product: CASSLGGEQPQHF.

This chain joins TRBV7-8 and TRBJ1-4; D gene unclear. CDR3 length equals 12 residues. Between the trimmed V and J ends, which lost 4 bases and 6 bases, there was a span of 6 bases. Germline V gene data show CDR1 as SGHVS and CDR2 as FQNEAQ. Here the CDR3 DNA reads TGTGCCAGCAGCTACCCGGATGAAAAACTGTTTTTT. Protein sequence: CASSYPDEKLFF. Drawing the rest from reference TRBV7-8 and TRBJ1-4, the complete variable domain is GAGVSQSPRYKVAKRGQDVALRCDPISGHVSLFWYQQALGQGPEFLTYFQNEAQLDKSGLPSDRFFAERPEGSVSTLKIQRTQQEDSAVYLCASSYPDEKLFFGSGTQLSVL.

The chain uses TRBV30 and TRBJ2-5; D not resolved. Germline V lookup: CDR1 GTSNPN, CDR2 SVGIG (reference sequence). The V gene lost 3 bases and the J gene lost 4 bases, with 6 bases spanning the gap. The length of the CDR3 is 11 residues. The CDR3 reads CAWSLGETQYF. The CDR3 DNA sequence: TGTGCCTGGAGCCTAGGAGAGACCCAGTACTTC.

The CDR3 sequence is CASSPLGLAGGPGRDTQYF. CDR3 DNA sequence: TGTGCCAGCAGCCCCCTTGGACTAGCGGGGGGGCCGGGTCGGGATACGCAGTATTTT. The chain recombines TRBV7-2 with TRBJ2-3, with TRBD2 matching over 15 bases. V trimming: 5 bases; J trimming: 6 bases; junction bases outside the gene matches: 15. The CDR3 is made up of 19 amino acids. CDR1 SGHTA and CDR2 FQGNSA come from the germline V gene.

The J gene is TRBJ2-3, the V gene TRBV9; D is perhaps TRBD1 (6 bases). The CDR3 runs 13 residues. V was pared by 8 bases and J by 5 bases, with 15 bases between. CDR1 is SGDLS, CDR2 YYNGEE, per germline. In DNA form, the CDR3 reads TGTGCCAGTAATAGACAGGTGGAAGATACGCAGTATTTT. This encodes CASNRQVEDTQYF.

The chain joins TRBV30 to TRBJ1-5; 8 nucleotides agree with TRBD1. The germline V gene has CDR1 GTSNPN and CDR2 SVGIG (reference sequence). CDR3 size: 17 residues. V was pared by 1 base and J by 4 bases, with 12 bases of the junction left unmatched. The chain's CDR3 is CAWSAQGAFLRNQPQHF. CDR3 bases: TGTGCCTGGAGTGCGCAGGGGGCTTTTCTACGGAATCAGCCCCAGCATTTT.

This sequence joins TRBV29-1 and TRBJ1-2; D might be TRBD1 (5 bases). V was trimmed by 7 bases and J by 6 bases, leaving 18 bases between them. Germline CDR1 and CDR2: SQVTM and ANQGSEA. The CDR3 sequence is 13 residues long. In DNA, the CDR3 is TGCAGCGGAGCCTCGGGTGGGGGTCATGGCTACACCTTC. Translated: CSGASGGGHGYTF.

This sequence joins TRBV2 and TRBJ2-2; TRBD1 might be the D (6 bases). Trimming shortened V by 6 bases and J by 6 bases, and 20 bases separated the two germline ends. This CDR3 comprises 16 residues. CDR1 is SNHLY, CDR2 FYNNEI, per germline. The CDR3 DNA reads TGTGCCAGCAGCACGGGTACAGGGAAAGGGCCCGGGGAGCTGTTTTTT. This codes for CASSTGTGKGPGELFF.

The CDR3 region is CATLRTGATDTQYF. The CDR3 bases are TGTGCCACCCTGCGGACAGGCGCTACAGATACGCAGTATTTT. The chain joins TRBV19 to TRBJ2-3; TRBD1 matches at 7 bases. The germline CDR1 and CDR2 sequences are LNHDA and SQIVND (reference sequence). The CDR3 runs to 14 residues. Trimming removed 10 bases from V and 3 bases from J; junction bases left unmatched: 10.

The chain combines TRBV4-1 with TRBJ1-1; the D gene is possibly TRBD1 (6 bases). V lost 3 bases to trimming and J lost 4 bases, with 15 bases between them. Germline V gene data show CDR1 as MGHRA and CDR2 as YSYEKL. The CDR3 extends over 15 amino acids. CDR3 protein: CASSQIGGLATEAFF. CDR3 in DNA: TGCGCCAGCAGCCAGATAGGGGGGTTAGCCACTGAAGCTTTCTTT.

The chain combines TRBV18 with TRBJ1-1, with 9 bases identical to TRBD1. CDR3 length: 17 residues. V lost 1 base and J lost 1; bases outside the gene matches: 7. Germline V gene sequence: CDR1 KGHSH, CDR2 LQKENI. CDR3 nucleotide sequence: TGTGCCAGCTCACCACTGGGACAGGGAACGGCGAACACTGAAGCTTTCTTT. It codes for CASSPLGQGTANTEAFF.